The 29 T cell receptor beta chains reported below all come from one sample, sequenced in a study of cytomegalovirus exposure and HLA in healthy donors. Use of 60 Vbeta and 13 Jbeta primers characterized the PCR. Profiling relied on immunoSEQ multiplex PCR, and the TCRdb table lists in-frame clones only, not all of them. The sample shows around 150,000 clones, nearly 80% of them seen only once. Input material: PBMCs. The source is a young man in good health and CMV-seronegative.

This clone occurred once. The chain recombines TRBV5-1 with TRBJ1-2, with 9 positions matching TRBD1. J lost 6 bases, V lost 4 bases, and 7 bases had no gene match. CDR3 length: 14 amino acids. Per the germline V gene, CDR1 is SGHRS and CDR2 is YFSETQ. CDR3 residues: CASSRGTGLDGYTF. For the CDR3, the DNA is TGCGCCAGCAGCCGAGGGACAGGGTTAGATGGCTACACCTTC.

The J gene is TRBJ2-1, the V gene TRBV29-1; TRBD2 agrees at 14 bases. Trimming at V came to 7 bases and at J to 7 bases, leaving 6 bases not matched to a gene. CDR3 length: 14 residues. Germline CDR1 SQVTM, CDR2 ANQGSEA. CDR3 region: CSASGTSGGNEQFF. DNA of the CDR3: TGCAGCGCCTCCGGGACTAGCGGGGGTAATGAGCAGTTCTTC.

The V call is TRBV7-8, the J call TRBJ2-7; D ambiguous. V lost 6 bases and J 2 bases, leaving 5 bases between the germline ends. CDR1 is SGHVS, CDR2 FQNEAQ, per germline. This CDR3 spans 11 amino acids. In DNA form, the CDR3 reads TGTGCCAGCAGTTTTACCTACGAGCAGTACTTC. Protein sequence: CASSFTYEQYF.

The rearrangement links TRBV27 to TRBJ2-3; weak D call: TRBD2 (7 bases). Germline loops: CDR1 MNHEY, CDR2 SMNVEV (reference sequence). The CDR3 has 16 amino acids. The V end was cut by 3 bases, the J end by 1 base, with 14 bases between. Written as DNA, the CDR3 is TGTGCCAGCAGTTTTCTAGGGGGGGGAGGCACAGATACGCAGTATTTT. This encodes CASSFLGGGGTDTQYF.

The rearrangement joins TRBV6-5 to TRBJ1-2, with a tentative D call TRBD1 (5 bases). The V end lost 7 bases, the J end lost 0 bases, and 12 bases lay between the germline ends. Germline CDR1 MNHEY, CDR2 SVGAGI. The CDR3 is made up of 14 amino acids. CDR3 amino acids: CASNRGGPNYGYTF. CDR3 DNA sequence: TGTGCCAGCAATAGGGGAGGACCTAACTATGGCTACACCTTC.

This clone appeared a few times. In nucleotides, the CDR3 is TGTGCCAGCCGAGCCCCGTCCACTGAAGCTTTCTTT. Protein: CASRAPSTEAFF. The chain recombines TRBV18 with TRBJ1-1; the D is unclear. Trimming shortened V by 8 bases and J by 4 bases, and 11 bases separated the two germline ends. The CDR3 contains 12 residues. Per germline, CDR1 KGHSH and CDR2 LQKENI.

This clone was seen only once. The J gene is TRBJ1-2, the V gene TRBV2, with D perhaps TRBD1 (5 bases). V was pared by 8 bases and J by 8 bases, with 21 bases between. The CDR3 runs to 14 residues. Per the germline V gene, CDR1 is SNHLY and CDR2 is FYNNEI. The CDR3 bases are TGTGCCAGCCGGGGGGGTAGGGGACCGAGAGGCTACACCTTC. It codes for CASRGGRGPRGYTF. Complete variable domain (other parts from reference TRBV2 and TRBJ1-2): EPEVTQTPSHQVTQMGQEVILRCVPISNHLYFYWYRQILGQKVEFLVSFYNNEISEKSEIFDDQFSVERPDGSNFTLKIRSTKLEDSAMYFCASRGGRGPRGYTFGSGTRLTVV.

V is TRBV6-1 and J is TRBJ2-1, with 7 bases identical to TRBD2. V gave up 7 bases and J gave up 8 bases; unmatched junction bases: 11. Germline V gene data show CDR1 as MNHNS and CDR2 as SASEGT. CDR3 length: 14 amino acids. The CDR3 loop reads CASKASGGDDEQFF. CDR3 bases: TGTGCCAGCAAAGCTAGCGGAGGAGATGATGAGCAGTTCTTC.

This clone turned up a few times. The rearrangement uses TRBV6-6 and TRBJ1-2; D remains unclear. This CDR3 is 16 amino acids long. Germline V gives CDR1 MNHNY, CDR2 SVGAGI (reference sequence). Trimming shortened V by 4 bases and J by 3 bases, and 18 bases separated the two germline ends. CDR3 loop: CASSSAGLKVDYGYTF. The CDR3 nucleotides read TGTGCCAGCAGTTCCGCAGGTCTCAAGGTTGACTATGGCTACACCTTC.

The gene calls are TRBV7-2 and TRBJ2-7; D perhaps matches TRBD1 (5 bases). The CDR3 has 15 amino acids. Per germline, CDR1 SGHTA and CDR2 FQGNSA. V was cut by 1 base and J by 2 bases, with 12 bases left in between. Here the CDR3 DNA reads TGTGCCAGCAGCTTAGTGGCACAGGAACCCTACGAGCAGTACTTC. It specifies CASSLVAQEPYEQYF.

This clone was recorded only once. The chain employs TRBV18 and TRBJ2-5; D perhaps matches TRBD1 (5 bases). The length of the CDR3 is 16 residues. The V end lost 6 bases, the J end lost 2 bases, and 19 bases lay between the germline ends. Germline V gives CDR1 KGHSH, CDR2 LQKENI. CDR3 sequence: CASSPDRGQRQETQYF. The CDR3 DNA sequence: TGTGCCAGCTCTCCCGATAGGGGCCAGAGGCAAGAGACCCAGTACTTC. The full variable domain, completed using reference TRBV18 and TRBJ2-5, is NAGVMQNPRHLVRRRGQEARLRCSPMKGHSHVYWYRQLPEEGLKFMVYLQKENIIDESGMPKERFSAEFPKEGPSILRIQQVVRGDSAAYFCASSPDRGQRQETQYFGPGTRLLVL.

CDR3 sequence (DNA): TGTGCCAGCTCAGTGGGACAGAACACTGAAGCTTTCTTT. It specifies CASSVGQNTEAFF. The chain couples TRBV18 to TRBJ1-1, with a weak D call TRBD1 (6 bases). Trimming took 5 bases from V and 1 from J, leaving 8 bases between them. Germline-derived CDR1 and CDR2 are KGHSH and LQKENI. The CDR3 is made up of 13 amino acids.

This chain joins TRBV4-3 and TRBJ1-2; no clear D. The CDR3 loop spans 13 amino acids. Germline V gene lookup returns CDR1 LGHNA and CDR2 YSLEER. Trimming pared 4 bases from V and 4 bases from J, leaving 10 bases between. This CDR3 reads CASSLGRSYGYTF. CDR3 DNA sequence: TGCGCCAGCAGCCTAGGGAGATCCTATGGCTACACCTTC.

J is TRBJ2-3 and V is TRBV14, with 11 bases matching TRBD2. Germline V gives CDR1 SGHDN, CDR2 FVKESK. V lost 3 bases, J lost 1 base, and 6 bases stayed unmatched. The CDR3 loop spans 17 amino acids. CDR3 protein: CASSHILAGGRTDTQYF. For the CDR3, the DNA is TGTGCCAGCAGCCATATCCTAGCGGGAGGCCGCACAGATACGCAGTATTTT. The full variable domain, its missing parts supplied by reference TRBV14 and TRBJ2-3, is EAGVTQFPSHSVIEKGQTVTLRCDPISGHDNLYWYRRVMGKEIKFLLHFVKESKQDESGMPNNRFLAERTGGTYSTLKVQPAELEDSGVYFCASSHILAGGRTDTQYFGPGTRLTVL.

CDR3 amino acids: CASSLASGPYNEQFF. CDR3 bases: TGTGCCAGCAGCTTAGCTAGCGGTCCCTACAATGAGCAGTTCTTC. The chain couples TRBV7-9 to TRBJ2-1, with TRBD2 as a possible D gene (6 bases). The CDR3 loop spans 15 amino acids. Looked up from germline, CDR1 is SEHNR and CDR2 is FQNEAQ (reference sequence). V lost 0 bases and J 2 bases, leaving 8 bases between the germline ends.

There are a few counts of this clone. The chain couples TRBV2 to TRBJ2-3; 10 bases align to TRBD2. The CDR3 consists of 16 residues. Germline values: CDR1 SNHLY, CDR2 FYNNEI. With 6 bases clipped from V and 4 bases from J, the junction kept 10 bases outside the gene matches. The CDR3 loop is CASSLSGRALPDTQYF. CDR3 sequence (DNA): TGTGCCAGCAGCCTCAGCGGGAGGGCCCTTCCAGATACGCAGTATTTT.

This chain connects TRBV5-4 to TRBJ2-1, with 11 bases lining up with TRBD2. Germline V lookup: CDR1 SGHNT, CDR2 YYREEE (reference sequence). The length of the CDR3 is 17 residues. V gave up 4 bases and J gave up 1 base; unmatched junction bases: 7. CDR3 in DNA: TGTGCCAGCAGCCTTGGGACTAGCGGAATGTCCTACAATGAGCAGTTCTTC. Its translation: CASSLGTSGMSYNEQFF.

Here the CDR3 DNA reads TGCGCCAGCAGCTTGGGTGGGACAGGGGGGTATGAGCAGTTCTTC. As protein: CASSLGGTGGYEQFF. The chain joins TRBV5-1 to TRBJ2-1; 11 nucleotides align to TRBD1. There are 15 residues in the CDR3. Germline CDR1 is SGHRS and CDR2 is YFSETQ. J lost 8 bases, V lost 0 bases, and 4 bases had no gene match.

This clone was seen once. V is TRBV27 and J is TRBJ1-2; 7 bases line up with TRBD1. This CDR3 comprises 13 residues. The V gene end was trimmed by 5 bases and the J gene end by 2 bases; junction bases not matched to a gene: 2. The germline gives CDR1 MNHEY, CDR2 SMNVEV (reference sequence). In DNA form, the CDR3 reads TGTGCCAGCAGTAAGACAGGGAACTATGGCTACACCTTC. It codes for CASSKTGNYGYTF.

The chain recombines TRBV4-3 with TRBJ1-2, with D uncertain. The CDR3 contains 14 residues. CDR1 and CDR2 from the germline V gene are LGHNA and YSLEER. V gave up 4 bases and J gave up 2 bases, with 11 bases separating them. CDR3 sequence reads: CASSPTIENYGYTF. CDR3 nucleotides: TGCGCCAGCAGCCCAACGATAGAGAACTATGGCTACACCTTC.

In DNA, the CDR3 is TGTGCCAGCAGCCCGGGACTATCCTACGAGCAGTACTTC. It translates to CASSPGLSYEQYF. This chain uses TRBV5-6 with TRBJ2-7; 7 bases line up with TRBD2. Germline V CDR1 and CDR2: SGHDT, YYEEEE. V lost 4 bases and J lost 1; bases outside the gene matches: 2. The CDR3 loop spans 13 amino acids.

The chain has TRBV29-1 and TRBJ2-2; 11 nucleotides match TRBD2. V lost 4 bases to trimming and J lost 7 bases; unmatched junction nucleotides: 8. Germline V gene sequence: CDR1 SQVTM, CDR2 ANQGSEA. CDR3 length equals 15 residues. The CDR3 bases are TGCAGCGTTGCTGGCCTAGCGGGAGGTAACGGGGAGCTGTTTTTT. Protein sequence: CSVAGLAGGNGELFF.

The CDR3 DNA reads TGCGCCAGCAGCTTGTGGAAGGGGGCTGAAGCTTTCTTT. Protein sequence: CASSLWKGAEAFF. The gene calls are TRBV5-1 and TRBJ1-1; tentatively, D is TRBD1 (6 bases). The CDR3 covers 13 residues. V gave up 1 base and J gave up 6 bases, with 10 bases separating them. CDR1 is SGHRS, CDR2 YFSETQ, per germline.

The chain joins TRBV5-3 to TRBJ2-2; D is possibly TRBD2 (8 bases). TRBV5-3 is an open reading frame, and its role is uncertain. The V end lost 6 bases, the J end lost 7 bases, and 13 bases lay between the germline ends. CDR3 length: 13 amino acids. CDR3 residues: CARTGGGGGELFF. DNA of the CDR3: TGTGCCAGAACGGGAGGGGGCGGCGGGGAGCTGTTTTTT.

This clone has just one count. Different DNA sequences within this sample yield the same CDR3. The chain combines TRBV20-1 with TRBJ2-5; a weak D match, TRBD2 (5 bases). This CDR3 has 11 residues. V lost 3 bases to trimming and J lost 4 bases, with 6 bases between them. Per germline, CDR1 DFQATT and CDR2 SNEGSKA (reference sequence). DNA for the CDR3: TGCAGTGCTAGTGGGAGAGAGACCCAGTACTTC. This codes for CSASGRETQYF.

J is TRBJ1-1 and V is TRBV5-1; D is undetermined. CDR1 is SGHRS, CDR2 YFSETQ, per germline. CDR3 length: 15 residues. V lost 4 bases and J lost 0, with 13 bases in between. The CDR3 sequence is CASSPSRLLNTEAFF. The CDR3 nucleotides are TGCGCCAGCAGCCCCTCCCGACTGCTGAACACTGAAGCTTTCTTT.

The chain carries TRBV11-3 and TRBJ2-1; D is uncertain. Germline V gives CDR1 SGHNT, CDR2 YENEEA. The CDR3 loop spans 13 amino acids. Trimming took 1 base from V and 4 from J, leaving 5 bases between them. CDR3 sequence (DNA): TGTGCCAGCAGCTTAGCTGAGTACAATGAGCAGTTCTTC. As protein: CASSLAEYNEQFF.

This sequence joins TRBV5-1 and TRBJ2-3; D is unresolved. V lost 4 bases, J lost 2 bases, and 8 bases lay in between. CDR3 length equals 13 residues. Germline V gene sequence: CDR1 SGHRS, CDR2 YFSETQ. CDR3: CASSLSHTDTQYF. As DNA, the CDR3 is TGCGCCAGCAGCCTGAGCCACACAGATACGCAGTATTTT. Drawing the rest from reference TRBV5-1 and TRBJ2-3, the complete variable domain is KAGVTQTPRYLIKTRGQQVTLSCSPISGHRSVSWYQQTPGQGLQFLFEYFSETQRNKGNFPGRFSGRQFSNSRSEMNVSTLELGDSALYLCASSLSHTDTQYFGPGTRLTVL.

The gene calls are TRBV14 and TRBJ2-1; 9 bases match TRBD2. The trim removed 2 bases at V and 7 bases at J, leaving 0 bases unmatched. CDR1 is SGHDN and CDR2 is FVKESK in the germline V gene. This CDR3 has 13 amino acids. The CDR3 is CASSQLAGNEQFF. Written as DNA, the CDR3 is TGTGCCAGCAGCCAACTAGCGGGAAATGAGCAGTTCTTC. Full variable domain (missing parts from reference TRBV14 and TRBJ2-1): EAGVTQFPSHSVIEKGQTVTLRCDPISGHDNLYWYRRVMGKEIKFLLHFVKESKQDESGMPNNRFLAERTGGTYSTLKVQPAELEDSGVYFCASSQLAGNEQFFGPGTRLTVL.